This T cell receptor beta chain appears in the sequencing data of a study of blood T cells in healthy people across ages. Study observations and caveats: TCR beta diversity per million T cells fell roughly linearly with age.

It was with a sample-barcoded 5' primer and a J-beta primer mix that a second PCR of about 6 to 11 cycles was run. TCRdb analysed the 5' RACE reads with MiXCR anew, one entry per CDR3 protein. The sample consists of hundreds of thousands of distinct CDR3 sequences, 58% of them appearing once. Approximately 10 milliliters was the volume of peripheral blood drawn from each donor. The CDR3 has 14 amino acids. Germline CDR1 is MDHEN and CDR2 is SYDVKM. V gave up 7 bases and J gave up 0 bases, with 13 bases separating them. This clonotype has ten or more counts. As yet, its antigen is unknown. This sequence was found in a man aged 25-45 years in good health. Source material: blood. V gene TRBV28 combines with J gene TRBJ2-7; D is unclear. CDR3 in amino acids: CASIPSKGSYEQYF. CDR3 nucleotides: TGTGCCAGCATCCCATCCAAGGGCTCCTACGAGCAGTACTTC.